This T cell receptor (beta chain) emerged from a study of blood T cell repertoires in COVID-19. Whole-study context: Among Cohort 3 donors, those recovered had two negative PCRs, clearance, or symptom resolution.

CDR3 length: 13 amino acids. The J segment lost 8 bases and the V segment lost 6 bases, leaving 4 bases of the junction unmatched. Germline values: CDR1 MNHEY, CDR2 SVGAGI. Profiling relied on immunoSEQ multiplex PCR, and the TCRdb table lists in-frame clones only, not all of them. The sample has under 150,000 clones; over 75% are singletons. Adults between roughly 18 and 95 years of age took part from 20 to 25 US areas. Cohort placement rested on clinical history that participants reported themselves. The origin of this receptor is a man over 45 in a cohort exposed to, infected with or recovered from COVID-19 (not recorded which). The chain recombines TRBV6-5 with TRBJ2-1; 10 positions match TRBD2. The sequencing input was PBMCs or T cells enriched from blood (not recorded which). DNA for the CDR3: TGTGCCAGCAGGGCTAGCGGGGGCGATGAGCAGTTCTTC. Encoded protein: CASRASGGDEQFF.